The subject of this entry is one T cell receptor beta chain. The sample originates from a study of blood T cell repertoires in COVID-19. The cohort comprised adults aged roughly 18 to 95 years residing in approximately 25 US areas. In the original analysis: Estimation of nucleated cell counts was performed using reference gene primer amplification. Libraries were prepared by immunoSEQ multiplex PCR; TCRdb keeps only in-frame clonotypes and omits some of them. V and J calls and clone size are given by that table; D and trimming were obtained from the DNA. The sample lists around 400,000 clones, roughly four fifths occurring once. Germline loops: CDR1 MNHEY, CDR2 SMNVEV (reference sequence). This CDR3 spans 12 amino acids. Trimming stripped 6 bases from V and 7 bases from J, with 12 bases between.

The receptor was derived from a woman in her fifties or sixties who had recovered from COVID-19. The chain is built from TRBV27 and TRBJ1-2; no firm D call. What was sequenced was PBMCs or T cells enriched from blood (not recorded which). The CDR3 bases are TGTGCCAGCAGAGGGATCGGAGGTGGCTACACCTTC. It encodes CASRGIGGGYTF.